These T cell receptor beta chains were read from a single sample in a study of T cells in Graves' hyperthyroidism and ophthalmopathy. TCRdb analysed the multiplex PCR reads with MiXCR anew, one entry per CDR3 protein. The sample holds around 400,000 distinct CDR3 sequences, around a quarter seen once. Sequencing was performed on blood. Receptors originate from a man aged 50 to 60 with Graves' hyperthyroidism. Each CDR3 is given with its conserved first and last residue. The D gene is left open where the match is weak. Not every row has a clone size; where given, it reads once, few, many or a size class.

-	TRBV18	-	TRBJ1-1	CASSRSGAMNTEAFF	TGTGCCAGCTCACGATCTGGGGCAATGAACACTGAAGCTTTCTTT
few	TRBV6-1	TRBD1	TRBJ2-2	CASSRTGTGETGELFF	TGTGCCAGCAGCCGCACCGGGACAGGCGAAACCGGGGAGCTGTTTTTT
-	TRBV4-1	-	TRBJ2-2	CASSQEGHNTGELFF	TGCGCCAGCAGCCAAGAGGGCCATAACACCGGGGAGCTGTTTTTT
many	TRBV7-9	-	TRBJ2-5	CASSTRTAQETQYF	TGTGCCAGCAGCACCAGGACAGCACAAGAGACCCAGTACTTC
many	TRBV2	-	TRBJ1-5	CASSADSNQPQHF	TGTGCCAGCAGTGCTGATAGCAATCAGCCCCAGCATTTT
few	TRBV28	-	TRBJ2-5	CASSIRTEGETQYF	TGTGCCAGCAGCATACGGACAGAGGGCGAGACCCAGTACTTC
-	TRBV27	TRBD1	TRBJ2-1	CASSLYTGASYNEQFF	TGTGCCAGCAGTTTATACACAGGGGCCTCCTACAATGAGCAGTTCTTC
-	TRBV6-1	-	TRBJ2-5	CASSYAAAQYF	TGTGCCAGCAGTTACGCGGCCGCTCAGTACTTC
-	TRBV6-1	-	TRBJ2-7	CASSEVFFGAPLDYEQYF	TGTGCCAGCAGTGAAGTATTTTTTGGGGCCCCCTTGGACTACGAGCAGTACTTC
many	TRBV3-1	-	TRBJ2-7	CASSRGGTLEQYF	TGTGCCAGCAGCCGAGGGGGGACTCTAGAGCAGTACTTC
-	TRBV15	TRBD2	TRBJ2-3	CATSRGQRGYTDTQYF	TGTGCCACCAGCAGAGGACAGCGGGGATACACAGATACGCAGTATTTT
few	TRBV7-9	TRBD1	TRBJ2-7	CASSPRPIGTGSYEQYF	TGTGCCAGCAGCCCGCGTCCTATCGGGACAGGGTCCTACGAGCAGTACTTC
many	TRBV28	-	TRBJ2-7	CASSYSGTGAYEQYF	TGTGCCAGCAGCTACTCCGGGACTGGAGCCTACGAGCAGTACTTC
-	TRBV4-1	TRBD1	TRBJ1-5	CASSHRLGTDYSNQPQHF	TGCGCCAGCAGCCATCGTCTGGGGACAGACTATAGCAATCAGCCCCAGCATTTT
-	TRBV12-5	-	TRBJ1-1	CASGLALNTEAFF	TGTGCTAGTGGTTTGGCCCTGAACACTGAAGCTTTCTTT
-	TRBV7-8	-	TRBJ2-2	CASSLVAKNTGELFF	TGTGCCAGCAGCTTAGTGGCCAAAAACACCGGGGAGCTGTTTTTT
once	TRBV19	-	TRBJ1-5	CASSIDNSNQPQHF	TGTGCCAGTAGTATTGACAATAGCAATCAGCCCCAGCATTTT
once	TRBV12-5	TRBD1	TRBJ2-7	CASGLTVTGVYEQYF	TGTGCTAGTGGTTTGACCGTGACAGGGGTCTACGAGCAGTACTTC
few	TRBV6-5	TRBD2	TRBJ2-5	CASSYSGLEDETQYF	TGTGCCAGCAGTTACTCCGGACTAGAGGATGAGACCCAGTACTTC
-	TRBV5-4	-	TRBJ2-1	CASSGVLINEQFF	TGTGCCAGCAGCGGGGTCTTGATCAATGAGCAGTTCTTC